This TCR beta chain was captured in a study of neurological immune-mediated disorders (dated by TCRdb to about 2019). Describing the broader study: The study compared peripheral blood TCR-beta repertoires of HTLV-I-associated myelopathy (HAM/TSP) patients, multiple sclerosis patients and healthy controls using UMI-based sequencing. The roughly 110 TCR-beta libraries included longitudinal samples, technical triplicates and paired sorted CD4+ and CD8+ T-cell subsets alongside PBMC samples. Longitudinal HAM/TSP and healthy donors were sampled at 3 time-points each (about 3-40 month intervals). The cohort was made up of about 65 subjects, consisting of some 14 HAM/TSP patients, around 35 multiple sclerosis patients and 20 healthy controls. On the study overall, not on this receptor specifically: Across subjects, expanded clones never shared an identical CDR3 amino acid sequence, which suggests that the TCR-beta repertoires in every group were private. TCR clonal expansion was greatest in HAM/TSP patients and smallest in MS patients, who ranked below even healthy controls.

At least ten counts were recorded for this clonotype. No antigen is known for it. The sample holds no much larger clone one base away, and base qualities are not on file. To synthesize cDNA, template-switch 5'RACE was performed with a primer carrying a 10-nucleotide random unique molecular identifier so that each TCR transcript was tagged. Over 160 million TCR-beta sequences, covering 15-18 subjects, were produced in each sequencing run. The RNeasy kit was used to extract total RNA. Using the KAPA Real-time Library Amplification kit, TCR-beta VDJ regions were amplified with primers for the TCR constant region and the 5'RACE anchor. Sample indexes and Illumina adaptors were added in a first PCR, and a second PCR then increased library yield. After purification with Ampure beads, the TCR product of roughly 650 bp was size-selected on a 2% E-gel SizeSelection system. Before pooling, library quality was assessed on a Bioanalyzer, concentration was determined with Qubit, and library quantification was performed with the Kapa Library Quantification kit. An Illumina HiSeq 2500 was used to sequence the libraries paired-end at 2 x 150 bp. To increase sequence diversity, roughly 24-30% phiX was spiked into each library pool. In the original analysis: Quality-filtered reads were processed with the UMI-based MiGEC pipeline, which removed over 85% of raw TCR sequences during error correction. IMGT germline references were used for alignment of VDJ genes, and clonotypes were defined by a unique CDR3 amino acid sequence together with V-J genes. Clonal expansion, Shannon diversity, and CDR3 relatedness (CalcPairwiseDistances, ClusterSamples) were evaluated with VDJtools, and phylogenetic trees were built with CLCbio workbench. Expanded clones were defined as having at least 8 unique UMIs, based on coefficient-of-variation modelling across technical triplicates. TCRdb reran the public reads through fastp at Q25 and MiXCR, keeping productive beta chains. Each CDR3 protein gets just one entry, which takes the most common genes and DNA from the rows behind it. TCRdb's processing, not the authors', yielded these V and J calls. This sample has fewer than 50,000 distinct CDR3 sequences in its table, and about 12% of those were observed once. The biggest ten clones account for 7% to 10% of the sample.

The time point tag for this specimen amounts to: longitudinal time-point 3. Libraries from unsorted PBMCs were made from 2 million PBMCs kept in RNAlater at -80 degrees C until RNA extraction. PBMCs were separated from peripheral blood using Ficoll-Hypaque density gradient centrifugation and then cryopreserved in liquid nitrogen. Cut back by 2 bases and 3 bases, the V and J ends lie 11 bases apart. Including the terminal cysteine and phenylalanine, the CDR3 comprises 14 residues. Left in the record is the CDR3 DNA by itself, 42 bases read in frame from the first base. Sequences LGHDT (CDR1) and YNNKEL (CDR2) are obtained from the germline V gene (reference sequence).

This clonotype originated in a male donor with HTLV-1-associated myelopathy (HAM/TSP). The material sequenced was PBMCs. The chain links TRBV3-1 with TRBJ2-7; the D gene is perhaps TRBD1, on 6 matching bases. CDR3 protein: CASSQWGPRYEQYF. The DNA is TGTGCCAGCAGCCAATGGGGGCCACGCTACGAGCAGTACTTC.